One sample yielded the 24 T cell receptor beta chains listed below, sequenced in a study of T cells in Graves' hyperthyroidism and ophthalmopathy. TCR beta CDR3 regions were amplified from RNA. The primer set for the first-round RT-PCR of the TCR CDR3 was HTBI. TCRdb re-called the multiplex PCR reads through MiXCR, storing one row per CDR3 protein. The table shows roughly 640,000 distinct CDR3 sequences, with about 16% occurring only once. Specimen: blood. The receptors derive from a woman aged 40 to 50 with Graves' ophthalmopathy.

The chain has TRBV13 and TRBJ1-6, with D hard to call. CDR1 is PRHDT, CDR2 FYEKMQ, per germline (reference sequence). This CDR3 has 14 residues. V gave up 1 base and J gave up 9 bases, with 10 bases separating them. The CDR3, as DNA: TGTGCCAGCAGCTTAGCTGCTCGTGTTTCACCCCTCCACTTT. Protein product: CASSLAARVSPLHF.

This clonotype occurred a few times. The J gene is TRBJ2-1, the V gene TRBV12-3 or TRBV12-4; weak D call: TRBD1 (5 bases). Between the trimmed V and J ends, which lost 7 bases and 9 bases, there was a span of 16 bases. The CDR3 is 13 residues long. CDR3 nucleotides: TGTGCCAGCAAAATTAGGGGCCTGGGTGAGCAGTTCTTC. This gives the protein CASKIRGLGEQFF.

This clonotype showed up just a few times. The chain links TRBV3-1 to TRBJ2-3; TRBD1 agrees at 8 bases. The CDR3 runs 16 residues. Germline CDR1 LGHDT, CDR2 YNNKEL (reference sequence). V shed 4 bases and J 0 bases; nucleotides not matched to a gene: 6. DNA of the CDR3: TGTGCCAGCAGCCTTCTAGGACAGGGAAGCACAGATACGCAGTATTTT. Translating it yields CASSLLGQGSTDTQYF.

This clonotype was seen many times. The chain combines TRBV11-2 with TRBJ2-1; 7 positions agree with TRBD2. The junction had 8 bases not matched to a gene; V was cut back by 5 bases and J by 4 bases. The CDR3 loop spans 15 amino acids. Germline assignment: CDR1 SGHAT and CDR2 FQNNGV. CDR3 DNA sequence: TGTGCCAGCAGCCCGCCGGGACTACGATACAATGAGCAGTTCTTC. Translating gives CASSPPGLRYNEQFF. The full variable domain, with the rest looked up from reference TRBV11-2 and TRBJ2-1, is EAGVAQSPRYKIIEKRQSVAFWCNPISGHATLYWYQQILGQGPKLLIQFQNNGVVDDSQLPKDRFSAERLKGVDSTLKIQPAKLEDSAVYLCASSPPGLRYNEQFFGPGTRLTVL.

This clonotype was recorded a few times. The J gene is TRBJ1-2, the V gene TRBV20-1, with 7 bases aligning to TRBD1. The V segment lost 2 bases and the J segment 9 bases; nucleotides outside the gene matches: 9. Germline values: CDR1 DFQATT, CDR2 SNEGSKA (reference sequence). This CDR3 comprises 13 residues. The CDR3 protein is CSARSTGERSYTF. The CDR3 region has the DNA TGCAGTGCTAGATCTACAGGGGAGAGGAGCTACACCTTC.

Only one count was recorded for this clonotype. The chain employs TRBV20-1 and TRBJ1-4; TRBD1 is a possible D gene (6 bases). Germline loops: CDR1 DFQATT, CDR2 SNEGSKA (reference sequence). The CDR3 consists of 14 residues. Deletions cut 2 bases from V and 8 bases from J, with 15 bases between. The CDR3 bases are TGCAGTGCTAGACCGGGACTTAGGGGGGAAAAACTGTTTTTT. It codes for CSARPGLRGEKLFF.

The table lists this clonotype with many counts. The rearrangement uses TRBV28 and TRBJ2-7; 12 nucleotides agree with TRBD2. From germline, CDR1 is MDHEN and CDR2 SYDVKM. After removal of 3 bases from V and 5 bases from J, the junction contained 8 bases not matched to a gene. The CDR3 is 16 amino acids. The CDR3 DNA reads as TGTGCCAGCAGTTTCCCTGGACTAGCGGGATCGAACGAGCAGTACTTC. It translates to CASSFPGLAGSNEQYF. Combining the CDR3 with reference TRBV28 and TRBJ2-7 gives the whole variable domain DVKVTQSSRYLVKRTGEKVFLECVQDMDHENMFWYRQDPGLGLRLIYFSYDVKMKEKGDIPEGYSVSREKKERFSLILESASTNQTSMYLCASSFPGLAGSNEQYFGPGTRLTVT.

The V and J genes are TRBV3-1 and TRBJ1-6; D gene uncertain. The CDR3 length is 14 residues. The germline V gene has CDR1 LGHDT and CDR2 YNNKEL (reference sequence). Deletions cut 0 bases from V and 9 bases from J, with 9 bases between. CDR3 nucleotides: TGTGCCAGCAGCCAAGATTGGGTATTTTCACCCCTCCACTTT. Encoded protein: CASSQDWVFSPLHF.

The chain is built from TRBV2 and TRBJ1-6; TRBD1 agrees at 8 bases. V lost 8 bases and J lost 13; bases outside the gene matches: 13. CDR3 length: 14 residues. Germline CDR1 is SNHLY and CDR2 is FYNNEI. In DNA, the CDR3 is TGTGCCAGCTTTAGTGGACAGGGATCTTCGCCCCTCCACTTT. Its translation: CASFSGQGSSPLHF.

The sample holds many counts of this clonotype. J is TRBJ1-1 and V is TRBV12-3 or TRBV12-4; weak D call: TRBD1 (5 bases). Between the trimmed V and J ends, which lost 5 bases and 3 bases, there was a span of 19 bases. CDR3 size: 16 residues. The CDR3 DNA is TGTGCCAGCAGTGTCGACAGTACCGGCTGGGACACTGAAGCTTTCTTT. Amino acid sequence: CASSVDSTGWDTEAFF.

This clonotype was found a few times. The chain carries TRBV11-2 and TRBJ2-2; 13 positions agree with TRBD2. V dropped 0 bases and J dropped 3; count of bases not matched to a gene: 4. The germline V gene encodes CDR1 SGHAT and CDR2 FQNNGV. This CDR3 has 18 amino acids. The CDR3 loop reads CASSLDGGTSGDTGELFF. The CDR3 nucleotides are TGTGCCAGCAGCTTAGATGGAGGGACTAGCGGGGACACCGGGGAGCTGTTTTTT.

Only a few counts were recorded for this clonotype. V gene TRBV10-3 combines with J gene TRBJ2-1, with 14 nucleotides matching TRBD2. With 4 bases clipped from V and 0 bases from J, the junction kept 2 bases outside the gene matches. The CDR3 has 17 amino acids. Germline V gene lookup returns CDR1 ENHRY and CDR2 SYGVKD. CDR3 bases: TGTGCCATCAGTGGCGGGACTAGCGGGGGCTCCTACAATGAGCAGTTCTTC. Translation gives CAISGGTSGGSYNEQFF.

The CDR3 is CASSLRGQGRPGEQFF. The DNA for the CDR3 is TGTGCCAGCAGTTTACGAGGTCAGGGGCGGCCCGGTGAGCAGTTCTTC. V is TRBV12-3 or TRBV12-4 and J is TRBJ2-1; D perhaps matches TRBD1 (6 bases). This CDR3 contains 16 residues. V was clipped by 2 bases and J by 9 bases, with 20 bases between them.

This clonotype was detected a few times. The J gene is TRBJ1-6, the V gene TRBV20-1; 10 bases are shared with TRBD1. In germline, CDR1 is DFQATT, CDR2 SNEGSKA (reference sequence). The length of the CDR3 is 15 residues. V shed 0 bases, J shed 9 bases, and the junction held 5 bases outside the gene matches. Here the CDR3 DNA reads TGCAGTGCTAGAGAACCGACAGGGGGCCTTTCACCCCTCCACTTT. Protein sequence: CSAREPTGGLSPLHF.

The chain is built from TRBV19 and TRBJ2-7; D is possibly TRBD1 (6 bases). The CDR3 runs to 14 residues. Germline CDR1 and CDR2: LNHDA and SQIVND (reference sequence). Trimming left V 5 bases short and J 0 bases short, with 11 bases between. The CDR3 loop is CASSLSDSSYEQYF. The CDR3 DNA reads TGTGCCAGTAGTCTCTCGGACAGCTCCTACGAGCAGTACTTC. Complete variable domain (other parts from reference TRBV19 and TRBJ2-7): DGGITQSPKYLFRKEGQNVTLSCEQNLNHDAMYWYRQDPGQGLRLIYYSQIVNDFQKGDIAEGYSVSREKKESFPLTVTSAQKNPTAFYLCASSLSDSSYEQYFGPGTRLTVT.

This clonotype was detected a few times. This rearrangement joins TRBV7-9 to TRBJ1-2, with 10 positions matching TRBD1. CDR3 length: 14 amino acids. The germline V gene encodes CDR1 SEHNR and CDR2 FQNEAQ (reference sequence). The trim removed 4 bases at V and 4 bases at J, leaving 3 bases unmatched. The CDR3 here is CASSWTGGIYGYTF. For the CDR3, the DNA is TGTGCCAGCAGCTGGACAGGGGGAATCTATGGCTACACCTTC.

This clonotype showed up many times. V is TRBV5-1 and J is TRBJ2-1; perhaps D is TRBD1 or TRBD2 (6 bases each). Between the trimmed V and J ends, which lost 0 bases and 0 bases, there was a span of 10 bases. The CDR3 has 16 amino acids. The germline V gene has CDR1 SGHRS and CDR2 YFSETQ. CDR3 nucleotides: TGCGCCAGCAGCTTGGTCGGGGGCCCCTCCTACAATGAGCAGTTCTTC. It specifies CASSLVGGPSYNEQFF.

Ten or more counts support this clonotype. The chain employs TRBV12-3 or TRBV12-4 and TRBJ1-1; a possible D gene is TRBD1 (5 bases). This CDR3 spans 14 amino acids. Trimming removed 3 bases from V and 6 bases from J, with 14 bases in between. The CDR3 is CASSLVGTMAEAFF. The CDR3 DNA follows: TGTGCCAGCAGTTTGGTAGGGACTATGGCTGAAGCTTTCTTT.

The CDR3 reads CASSIYVGTGGDTQYF. The CDR3 DNA follows: TGCGCCAGCAGCATTTATGTCGGGACGGGAGGGGATACGCAGTATTTT. The J gene is TRBJ2-3, the V gene TRBV5-1, with TRBD2 matching over 8 bases. CDR3 size: 16 residues. Trimming cost V 4 bases and J 6 bases; bases outside gene matches: 13. The germline gives CDR1 SGHRS, CDR2 YFSETQ. The entire variable domain, with the rest obtained from reference TRBV5-1 and TRBJ2-3, is as follows: KAGVTQTPRYLIKTRGQQVTLSCSPISGHRSVSWYQQTPGQGLQFLFEYFSETQRNKGNFPGRFSGRQFSNSRSEMNVSTLELGDSALYLCASSIYVGTGGDTQYFGPGTRLTVL.

The chain has TRBV5-1 and TRBJ2-7, with 8 nucleotides matching TRBD2. The CDR3 sequence is 15 residues long. Germline values: CDR1 SGHRS, CDR2 YFSETQ. After removal of 4 bases from V and 2 bases from J, the junction contained 8 bases not matched to a gene. This chain's CDR3 is CASSRTSTDTYEQYF. The CDR3 region has the DNA TGCGCCAGCAGCCGGACTAGCACCGACACCTACGAGCAGTACTTC.

This clonotype was detected many times. The chain recombines TRBV18 with TRBJ2-7; weak D call: TRBD1 (6 bases). Germline CDR1 reads KGHSH; CDR2 reads LQKENI. CDR3 length: 14 amino acids. The V and J ends lost 6 bases and 3 bases respectively, with 15 bases between them. The DNA for the CDR3 is TGTGCCAGCTCGGGGGCCGGACAACTCTACGAGCAGTACTTC. Amino acid sequence: CASSGAGQLYEQYF.

There are many counts of this clonotype. V and J are TRBV2 and TRBJ2-5, with TRBD1 matching 8 bases. This CDR3 has 16 residues. The ends lost 2 bases at V and 3 bases at J; junction bases unmatched: 8. CDR1 and CDR2 (germline): SNHLY, FYNNEI. The CDR3 DNA reads as TGTGCCAGCAGTGAAAGACAGGGGCAGCGTAAAGAGACCCAGTACTTC. Translating gives CASSERQGQRKETQYF.

The chain recombines TRBV20-1 with TRBJ1-2; 7 nucleotides match TRBD1. The CDR3 loop spans 12 amino acids. With 6 bases clipped from V and 10 bases from J, the junction kept 11 bases outside the gene matches. Germline V lookup: CDR1 DFQATT, CDR2 SNEGSKA (reference sequence). The CDR3 nucleotides are TGCAGTGCCAACCTCGACAGGGAACTCTACACCTTC. Translation: CSANLDRELYTF.

Many counts were recorded for this clonotype. The genes are TRBV3-1 and TRBJ1-1; D perhaps matches TRBD1 (5 bases). This CDR3 contains 16 residues. Trimming cost V 2 bases and J 2 bases, with 15 bases left between them. The germline V gene has CDR1 LGHDT and CDR2 YNNKEL (reference sequence). CDR3 residues: CASSQSAEGRNTEAFF. For the CDR3, the DNA is TGTGCCAGCAGCCAATCCGCAGAGGGGCGCAACACTGAAGCTTTCTTT.